The 3 T cell receptor beta chains below were found in one sample sequenced in a study of T-cell memory formation after mild COVID-19. TCRdb re-called the 5' RACE reads through MiXCR, storing one row per CDR3 protein. The sample contains 120,000 to 150,000 distinct CDR3 sequences, less than 20% of which appear only once. Sequenced: PBMCs or a T cell subset sorted from them (not recorded which). The source of these receptors is an adult woman who had mild COVID-19 (a few samples of this study predate the infection). Cell type and time point are not known.

This chain links TRBV12-3 or TRBV12-4 with TRBJ1-5; the D is unclear. V shed 3 bases and J shed 8 bases, with 11 bases lying between them. The CDR3 contains 13 residues. The CDR3 DNA is TGTGCCAGCAGTTTTTCCAGGTTGGAGCCCCAGCATTTT. This sequence encodes CASSFSRLEPQHF.

The gene calls are TRBV29-1 and TRBJ2-7; D is undetermined. V shed 0 bases and J shed 2 bases, with 8 bases lying between them. The CDR3 runs 13 residues. Germline CDR1 is SQVTM and CDR2 is ANQGSEA. As DNA, the CDR3 is TGCAGCGTTGAAGATGTGGCGGCCTACGAGCAGTACTTC. Translating gives CSVEDVAAYEQYF.

This chain links TRBV7-9 with TRBJ2-1, with 11 bases fitting TRBD2. The CDR3 length is 15 residues. Germline values: CDR1 SEHNR, CDR2 FQNEAQ (reference sequence). V lost 5 bases to trimming and J lost 4 bases; unmatched junction nucleotides: 4. The CDR3 DNA follows: TGTGCCAGCAGCCCGGGACTAGCGGATTACAATGAGCAGTTCTTC. It is translated as CASSPGLADYNEQFF.